The clone carrying this T cell receptor (beta chain) was observed a handful of times. Its antigen is not identified. TCRdb's table, derived via immunoSEQ multiplex PCR, lists solely in-frame clones and lacks some. The sample has 90,000 to 100,000 clones; approximately 90% are singletons. Exclusion applied to patients with autoimmune disease history or systemic immunosuppression. The sample is drawn from a study of OX40 agonist ivuxolimab in advanced cancers. Broader study findings: CD8+ T cells averaged more expanded clones than CD4+.

The V and J ends lost 3 bases and 10 bases respectively, with 10 bases between them. In germline, CDR1 is SNHLY, CDR2 FYNNEI. The CDR3 sequence is 12 residues long. The starting material was CD4+ or CD8+ T cells sorted from blood, obtained in a trial of the OX40 agonist ivuxolimab. The receptor was isolated from an adult with an advanced solid tumor such as melanoma, head and neck, liver or kidney cancer. The chain employs TRBV2 and TRBJ1-5, with no clear D. CDR3 sequence (DNA): TGTGCCAGCAGTGAGCTTTACCAACCCCAGCATTTT. Residues: CASSELYQPQHF.